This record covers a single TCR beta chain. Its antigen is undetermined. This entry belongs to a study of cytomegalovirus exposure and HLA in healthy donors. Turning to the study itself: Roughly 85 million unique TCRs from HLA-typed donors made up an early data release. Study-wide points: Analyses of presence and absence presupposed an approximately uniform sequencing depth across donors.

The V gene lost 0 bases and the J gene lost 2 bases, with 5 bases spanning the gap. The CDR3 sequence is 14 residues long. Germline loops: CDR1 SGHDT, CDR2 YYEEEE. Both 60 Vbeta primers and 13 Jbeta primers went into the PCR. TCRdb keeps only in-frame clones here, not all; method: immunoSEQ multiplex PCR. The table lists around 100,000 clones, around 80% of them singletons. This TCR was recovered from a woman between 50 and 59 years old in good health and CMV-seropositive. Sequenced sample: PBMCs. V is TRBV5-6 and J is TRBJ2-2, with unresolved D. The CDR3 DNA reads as TGTGCCAGCAGCTTGGGGGCTAACACCGGGGAGCTGTTTTTT. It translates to CASSLGANTGELFF.